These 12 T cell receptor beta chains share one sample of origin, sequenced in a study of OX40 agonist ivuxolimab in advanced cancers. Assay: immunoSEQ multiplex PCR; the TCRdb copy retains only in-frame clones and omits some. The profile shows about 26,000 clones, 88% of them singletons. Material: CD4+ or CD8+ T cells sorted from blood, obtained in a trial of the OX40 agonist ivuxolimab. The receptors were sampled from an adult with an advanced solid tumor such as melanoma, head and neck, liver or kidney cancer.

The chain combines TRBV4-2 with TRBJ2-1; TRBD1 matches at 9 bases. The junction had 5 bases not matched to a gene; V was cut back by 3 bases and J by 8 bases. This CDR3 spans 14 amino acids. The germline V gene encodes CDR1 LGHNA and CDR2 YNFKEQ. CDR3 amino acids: CASSQTGQGHEQFF. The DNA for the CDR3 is TGTGCCAGCAGCCAGACTGGACAGGGGCATGAGCAGTTCTTC.

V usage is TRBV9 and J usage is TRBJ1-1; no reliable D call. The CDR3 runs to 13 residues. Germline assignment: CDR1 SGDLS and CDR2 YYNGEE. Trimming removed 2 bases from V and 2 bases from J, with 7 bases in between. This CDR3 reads CASSVSINTEAFF. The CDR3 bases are TGTGCCAGCAGCGTTTCTATAAACACTGAAGCTTTCTTT. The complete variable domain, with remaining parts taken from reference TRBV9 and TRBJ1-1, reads DSGVTQTPKHLITATGQRVTLRCSPRSGDLSVYWYQQSLDQGLQFLIQYYNGEERAKGNILERFSAQQFPDLHSELNLSSLELGDSALYFCASSVSINTEAFFGQGTRLTVV.

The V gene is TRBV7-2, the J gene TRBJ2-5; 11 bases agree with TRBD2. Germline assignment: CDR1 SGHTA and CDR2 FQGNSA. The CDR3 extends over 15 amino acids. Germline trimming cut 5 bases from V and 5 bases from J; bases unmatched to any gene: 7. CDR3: CASSGTSGKGETQYF. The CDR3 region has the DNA TGTGCCAGCAGCGGGACTAGCGGAAAGGGGGAGACCCAGTACTTC. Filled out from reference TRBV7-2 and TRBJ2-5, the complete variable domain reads GAGVSQSPSNKVTEKGKDVELRCDPISGHTALYWYRQSLGQGLEFLIYFQGNSAPDKSGLPSDRFSAERTGGSVSTLTIQRTQQEDSAVYLCASSGTSGKGETQYFGPGTRLLVL.

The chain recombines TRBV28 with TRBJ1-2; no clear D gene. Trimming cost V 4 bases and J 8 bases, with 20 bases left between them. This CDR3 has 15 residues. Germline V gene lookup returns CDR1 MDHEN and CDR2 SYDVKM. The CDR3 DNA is TGTGCCAGCAGTTCTGAAAGCTTTGGCTTCGGGGGCTACACCTTC. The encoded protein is CASSSESFGFGGYTF.

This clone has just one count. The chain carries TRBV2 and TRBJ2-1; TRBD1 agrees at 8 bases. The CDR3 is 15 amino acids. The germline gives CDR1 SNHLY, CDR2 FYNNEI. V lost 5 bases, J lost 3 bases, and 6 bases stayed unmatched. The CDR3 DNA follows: TGTGCCAGCAGTTCCCGACAGGGGAGCTACAATGAGCAGTTCTTC. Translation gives CASSSRQGSYNEQFF.

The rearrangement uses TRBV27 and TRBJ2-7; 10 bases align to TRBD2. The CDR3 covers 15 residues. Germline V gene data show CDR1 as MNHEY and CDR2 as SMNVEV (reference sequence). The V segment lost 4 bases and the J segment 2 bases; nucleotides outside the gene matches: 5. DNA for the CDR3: TGTGCCAGCAGTTATAGCGGGGGGCTGGCCTACGAGCAGTACTTC. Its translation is CASSYSGGLAYEQYF.

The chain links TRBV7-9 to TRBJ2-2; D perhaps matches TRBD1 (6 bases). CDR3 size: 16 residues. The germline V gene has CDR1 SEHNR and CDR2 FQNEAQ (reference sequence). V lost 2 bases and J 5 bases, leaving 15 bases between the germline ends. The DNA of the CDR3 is TGTGCCAGCAGCTTACTCTTGGGAAGGGGGACCGGGGAGCTGTTTTTT. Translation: CASSLLLGRGTGELFF.

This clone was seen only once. The CDR3 region has the DNA TGCAGCGTTGAAGATTCCCGGGGCGGGTACGAGCAGTACTTC. This translates into CSVEDSRGGYEQYF. The chain recombines TRBV29-1 with TRBJ2-7, with D tentatively TRBD1 or TRBD2 (5 bases each). The CDR3 runs 14 residues. CDR1 SQVTM and CDR2 ANQGSEA come from the germline V gene. Trimming left V 0 bases short and J 4 bases short, with 13 bases between.

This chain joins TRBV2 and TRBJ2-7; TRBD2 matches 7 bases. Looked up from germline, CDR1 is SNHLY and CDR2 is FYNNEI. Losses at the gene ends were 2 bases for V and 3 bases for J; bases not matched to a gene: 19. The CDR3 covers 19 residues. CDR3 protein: CASSETLVLQRDYHYEQYF. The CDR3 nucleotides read TGTGCCAGCAGTGAAACATTGGTCCTACAGCGGGACTACCACTACGAGCAGTACTTC. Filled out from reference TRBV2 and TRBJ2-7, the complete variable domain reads EPEVTQTPSHQVTQMGQEVILRCVPISNHLYFYWYRQILGQKVEFLVSFYNNEISEKSEIFDDQFSVERPDGSNFTLKIRSTKLEDSAMYFCASSETLVLQRDYHYEQYFGPGTRLTVT.

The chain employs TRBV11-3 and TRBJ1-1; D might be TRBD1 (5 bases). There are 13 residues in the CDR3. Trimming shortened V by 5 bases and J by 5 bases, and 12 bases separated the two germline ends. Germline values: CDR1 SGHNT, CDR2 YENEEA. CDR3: CASSLAGGTEAFF. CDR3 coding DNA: TGTGCCAGCAGCCTAGCCGGGGGGACTGAAGCTTTCTTT. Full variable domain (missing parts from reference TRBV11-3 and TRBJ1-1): EAGVVQSPRYKIIEKKQPVAFWCNPISGHNTLYWYLQNLGQGPELLIRYENEEAVDDSQLPKDRFSAERLKGVDSTLKIQPAELGDSAVYLCASSLAGGTEAFFGQGTRLTVV.

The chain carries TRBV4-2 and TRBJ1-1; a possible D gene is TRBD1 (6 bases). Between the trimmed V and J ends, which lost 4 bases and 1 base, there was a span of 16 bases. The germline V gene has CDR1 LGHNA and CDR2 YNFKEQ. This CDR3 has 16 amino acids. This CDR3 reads CASSPKSGGGNTEAFF. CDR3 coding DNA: TGTGCCAGCAGCCCAAAATCGGGAGGGGGGAACACTGAAGCTTTCTTT.

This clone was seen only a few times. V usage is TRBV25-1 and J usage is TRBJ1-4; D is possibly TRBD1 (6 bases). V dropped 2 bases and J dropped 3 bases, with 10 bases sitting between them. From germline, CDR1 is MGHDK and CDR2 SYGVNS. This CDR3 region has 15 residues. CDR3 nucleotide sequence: TGTGCCAGCAGTGAAGGGGGCGAAGCTAATGAAAAACTGTTTTTT. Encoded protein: CASSEGGEANEKLFF.